The sequence of this T cell receptor (beta chain) was determined in a study of T-cell memory formation after mild COVID-19. On the study more broadly: Largely donor-specific sequence clusters came from a couple of donors.

5'RACE, which relied on constant-segment primers, yielded TCR alpha and TCR beta cDNA libraries carrying sample barcodes and UMIs. From the 5' RACE reads, TCRdb called clonotypes with MiXCR, one entry per CDR3 protein. Of more than 300,000 distinct CDR3 sequences in the sample, 20% are singletons; the top ten hold over 20%. V lost 4 bases, J lost 6 bases, and 19 bases lay in between. CDR1 ENHRY and CDR2 SYGVKD come from the germline V gene. There are 16 residues in the CDR3. This clonotype appeared a few times. The target antigen is unknown. Study-level points and caveats: Whether second-wave clones peaking at day 37 were SARS-CoV-2 specific went unconfirmed.

Source material: PBMCs or a T cell subset sorted from them (not recorded which). The receptor comes from a man between 18 and 35 years old who had mild COVID-19 (a few samples of this study predate the infection). Cell type and time point are not known. The chain employs TRBV10-3 and TRBJ2-1; tentatively, D is TRBD2 (6 bases). The CDR3 DNA sequence: TGTGCCATCAGTGGACCCGGGACGCGGGGACCCAATGAGCAGTTCTTC. As protein: CAISGPGTRGPNEQFF.